This T cell receptor (beta chain) is from a study of blood T cell repertoires in COVID-19. Study-level background: Samples of COVID-19 (acute and convalescent) were obtained from the United States, Italy and Spain. Nucleic acid was either cDNA or gDNA, and it came from T cells, B-cell-depleted T cells, or PBMCs.

Assay: immunoSEQ multiplex PCR; the TCRdb copy retains only in-frame clones and omits some. The sample lists fewer than 250,000 clones; approximately 81% were seen once. The ends were cut back, 6 bases at V and 0 bases at J, with 31 bases in the middle. The CDR3 extends over 20 amino acids. Germline CDR1 and CDR2: DFQATT and SNEGSKA (reference sequence). This TCR was sampled from a woman aged 80 or over with COVID-19, enrolled during active disease. The V gene is TRBV20-1, the J gene TRBJ2-3; perhaps TRBD1 as D (6 bases). The specimen sequenced was peripheral blood. CDR3 amino acids: CSASGQGNLHHETSTDTQYF. CDR3 coding DNA: TGCAGTGCAAGTGGGCAGGGGAACCTTCACCATGAGACTAGCACAGATACGCAGTATTTT.